This TCR beta chain was captured in a study of blood T cells in healthy people across ages. Alongside a J-beta primer mix, a sample-barcoded 5' primer served in a second PCR lasting roughly 7 to 11 cycles. Every sample returned 3 million or more CDR3-containing paired-end reads. TCRdb called the 5' RACE reads again in MiXCR, with one record for every CDR3 protein. The sample holds some 670,000 distinct CDR3 sequences, roughly half seen once. With each sample, at least 5 micrograms of total RNA were extracted. Trimming removed 4 bases from V and 14 bases from J, with 15 bases in between. Germline loops: CDR1 DFQATT, CDR2 SNEGSKA (reference sequence). The CDR3 is 12 amino acids.

This chain links TRBV20-1 with TRBJ1-6; perhaps TRBD1 as D (5 bases). This receptor was taken from a woman over 75 in good health. Sequenced material: blood. This CDR3 reads CSATLGGASLHF. The CDR3 DNA reads TGCAGTGCTACCTTAGGTGGGGCGTCCCTCCACTTT.